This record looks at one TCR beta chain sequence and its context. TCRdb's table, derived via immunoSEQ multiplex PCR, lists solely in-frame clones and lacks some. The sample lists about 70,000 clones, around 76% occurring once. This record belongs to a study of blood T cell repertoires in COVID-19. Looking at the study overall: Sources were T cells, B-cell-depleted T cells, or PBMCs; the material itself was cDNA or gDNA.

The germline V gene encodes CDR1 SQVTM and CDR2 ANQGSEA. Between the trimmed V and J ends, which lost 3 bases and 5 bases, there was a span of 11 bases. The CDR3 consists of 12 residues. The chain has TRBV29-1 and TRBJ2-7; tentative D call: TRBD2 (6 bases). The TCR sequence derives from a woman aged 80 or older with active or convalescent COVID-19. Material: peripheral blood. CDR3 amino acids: CSVETGGNEQYF. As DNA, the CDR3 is TGCAGCGTTGAGACCGGGGGTAACGAGCAGTACTTC.